This T cell receptor beta chain was captured by sequencing in a study of blood T cells in healthy people across ages. Study-wide results and caveats: Unsorted PBMCs blocked a conclusive comparison of naive and antigen-experienced cells. Both higher diversity and more naive CD4+ cells marked long-lived donors when set against aged donors.

Alongside a J-beta primer mix, a sample-barcoded 5' primer served in a second PCR lasting roughly 7 to 11 cycles. A template-switch adaptor that had 12 random nucleotides put a tag on each cDNA molecule. TCRdb reanalysed the 5' RACE reads using MiXCR and keeps one entry per CDR3 protein. The repertoire holds 700,000 or so distinct CDR3 sequences, with around a fifth as singletons. A note on this clonotype: The antigen is unknown.

The total RNA that was extracted per sample amounted to at least 5.5 micrograms. The V gene's germline CDR1 is SEHNR and CDR2 FQNEAQ (reference sequence). V lost 0 bases to trimming and J lost 4 bases, with 7 bases between them. This CDR3 spans 14 amino acids. The chain joins TRBV7-9 to TRBJ1-3; D is perhaps TRBD1 (5 bases). The sequencing sample was made of blood. This clonotype was sampled from a man in his 70s in good health. CDR3 nucleotides: TGTGCCAGCAGCTTAGCAGGGGACGGAAACACCATATATTTT. This codes for CASSLAGDGNTIYF.